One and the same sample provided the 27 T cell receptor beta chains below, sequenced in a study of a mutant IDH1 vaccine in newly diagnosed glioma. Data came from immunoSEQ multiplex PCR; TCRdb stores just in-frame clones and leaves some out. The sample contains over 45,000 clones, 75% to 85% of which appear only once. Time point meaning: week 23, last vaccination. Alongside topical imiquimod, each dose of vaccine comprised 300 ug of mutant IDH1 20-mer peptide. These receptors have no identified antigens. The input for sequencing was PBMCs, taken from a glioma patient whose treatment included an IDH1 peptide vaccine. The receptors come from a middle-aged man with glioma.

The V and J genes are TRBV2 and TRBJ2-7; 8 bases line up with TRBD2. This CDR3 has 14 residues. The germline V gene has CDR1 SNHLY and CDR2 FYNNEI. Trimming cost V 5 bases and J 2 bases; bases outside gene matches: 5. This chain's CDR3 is CASSLAGGPYEQYF. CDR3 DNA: TGTGCCAGCAGTTTGGCGGGGGGCCCCTACGAGCAGTACTTC. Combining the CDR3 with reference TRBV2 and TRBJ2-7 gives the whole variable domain EPEVTQTPSHQVTQMGQEVILRCVPISNHLYFYWYRQILGQKVEFLVSFYNNEISEKSEIFDDQFSVERPDGSNFTLKIRSTKLEDSAMYFCASSLAGGPYEQYFGPGTRLTVT.

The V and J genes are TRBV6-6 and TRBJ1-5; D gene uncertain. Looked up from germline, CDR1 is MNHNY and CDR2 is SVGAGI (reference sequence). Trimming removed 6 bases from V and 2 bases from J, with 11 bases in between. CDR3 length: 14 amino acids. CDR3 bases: TGTGCCAGCAGAGGGCCTCACGGCAATCAGCCCCAGCATTTT. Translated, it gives CASRGPHGNQPQHF.

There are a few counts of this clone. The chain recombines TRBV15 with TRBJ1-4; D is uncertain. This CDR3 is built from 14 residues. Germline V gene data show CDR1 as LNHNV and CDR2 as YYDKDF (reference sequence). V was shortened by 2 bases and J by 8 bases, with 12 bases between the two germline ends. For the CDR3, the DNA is TGTGCCACCAGCAGATTAGGTAGTGGCGAAAAACTGTTTTTT. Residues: CATSRLGSGEKLFF.

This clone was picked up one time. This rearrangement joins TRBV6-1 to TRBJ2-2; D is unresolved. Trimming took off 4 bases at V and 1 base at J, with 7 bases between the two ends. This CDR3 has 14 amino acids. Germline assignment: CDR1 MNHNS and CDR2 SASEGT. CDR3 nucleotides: TGTGCCAGCAGTGGGCAGATGAACACCGGGGAGCTGTTTTTT. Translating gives CASSGQMNTGELFF.

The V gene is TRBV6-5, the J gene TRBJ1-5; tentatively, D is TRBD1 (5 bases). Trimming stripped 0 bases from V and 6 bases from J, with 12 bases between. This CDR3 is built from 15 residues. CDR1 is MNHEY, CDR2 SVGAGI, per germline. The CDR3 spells CASSYSVGGSQPQHF. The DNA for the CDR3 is TGTGCCAGCAGTTACTCGGTGGGGGGGAGTCAGCCCCAGCATTTT.

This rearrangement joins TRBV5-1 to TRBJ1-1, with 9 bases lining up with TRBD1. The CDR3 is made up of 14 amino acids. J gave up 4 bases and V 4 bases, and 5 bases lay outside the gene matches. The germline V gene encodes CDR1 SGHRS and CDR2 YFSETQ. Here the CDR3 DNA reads TGCGCCAGCAGCATGACAGGGGGAGGCACTGAAGCTTTCTTT. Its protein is CASSMTGGGTEAFF.

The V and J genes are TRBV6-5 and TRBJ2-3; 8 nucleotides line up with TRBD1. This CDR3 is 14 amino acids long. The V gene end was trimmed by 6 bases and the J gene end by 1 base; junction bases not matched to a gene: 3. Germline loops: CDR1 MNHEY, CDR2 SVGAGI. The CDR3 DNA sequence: TGTGCCAGCAGGATGACAGGGGGCACAGATACGCAGTATTTT. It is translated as CASRMTGGTDTQYF.

The CDR3 loop is CASSGAGRWEQYF. CDR3 DNA: TGTGCCAGCAGTGGTGCCGGGAGATGGGAGCAGTACTTC. This sequence joins TRBV2 and TRBJ2-7; possible D gene TRBD2, 6 bases. Germline V gene lookup returns CDR1 SNHLY and CDR2 FYNNEI. V was cut by 4 bases and J by 7 bases, with 14 bases left in between. CDR3 length equals 13 residues.

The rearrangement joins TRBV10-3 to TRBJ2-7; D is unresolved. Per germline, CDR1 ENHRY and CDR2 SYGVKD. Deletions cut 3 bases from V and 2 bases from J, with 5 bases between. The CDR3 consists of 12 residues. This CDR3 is CAISDTTYEQYF. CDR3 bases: TGTGCCATCAGTGACACCACCTACGAGCAGTACTTC.

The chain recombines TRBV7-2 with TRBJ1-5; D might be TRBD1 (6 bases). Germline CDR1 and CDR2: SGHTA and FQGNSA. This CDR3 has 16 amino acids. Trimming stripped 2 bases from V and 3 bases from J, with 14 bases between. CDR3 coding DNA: TGTGCCAGCAGCTTATCGGGGGCGGCAGTCAATCAGCCCCAGCATTTT. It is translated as CASSLSGAAVNQPQHF.

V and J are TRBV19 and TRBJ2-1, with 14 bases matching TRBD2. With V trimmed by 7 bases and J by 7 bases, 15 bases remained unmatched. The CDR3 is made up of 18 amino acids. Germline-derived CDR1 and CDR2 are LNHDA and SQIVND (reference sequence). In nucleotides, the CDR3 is TGTGCCAGTACCAAACGGCCGGGACTAGCGGGGGAAGGTAATGAGCAGTTCTTC. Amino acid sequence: CASTKRPGLAGEGNEQFF.

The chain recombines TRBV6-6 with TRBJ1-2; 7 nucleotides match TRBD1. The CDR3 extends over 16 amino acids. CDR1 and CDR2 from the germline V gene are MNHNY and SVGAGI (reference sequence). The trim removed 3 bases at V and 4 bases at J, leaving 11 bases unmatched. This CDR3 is CASSYIEGGQAYGYTF. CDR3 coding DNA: TGTGCCAGCAGTTATATCGAGGGAGGACAGGCCTATGGCTACACCTTC.

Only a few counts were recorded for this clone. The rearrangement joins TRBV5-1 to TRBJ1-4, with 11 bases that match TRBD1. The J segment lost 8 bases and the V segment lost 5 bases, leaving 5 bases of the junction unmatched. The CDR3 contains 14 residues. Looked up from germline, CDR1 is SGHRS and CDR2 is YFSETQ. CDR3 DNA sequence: TGCGCCAGCAGTGGACAGGGGGCCAGGGAAAAACTGTTTTTT. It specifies CASSGQGAREKLFF.

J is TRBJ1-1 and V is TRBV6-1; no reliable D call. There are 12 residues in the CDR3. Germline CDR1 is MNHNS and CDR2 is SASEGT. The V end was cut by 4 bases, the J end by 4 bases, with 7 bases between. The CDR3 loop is CASSAGSTEAFF. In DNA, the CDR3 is TGTGCCAGCAGTGCGGGAAGCACTGAAGCTTTCTTT.

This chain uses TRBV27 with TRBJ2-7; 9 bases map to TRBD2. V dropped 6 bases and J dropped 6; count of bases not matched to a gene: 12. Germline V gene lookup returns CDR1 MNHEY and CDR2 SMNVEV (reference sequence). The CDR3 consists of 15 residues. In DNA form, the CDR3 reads TGTGCCAGCAGCCCCCTTGTGCTAGCGGGGATCGAGCAGTACTTC. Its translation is CASSPLVLAGIEQYF.

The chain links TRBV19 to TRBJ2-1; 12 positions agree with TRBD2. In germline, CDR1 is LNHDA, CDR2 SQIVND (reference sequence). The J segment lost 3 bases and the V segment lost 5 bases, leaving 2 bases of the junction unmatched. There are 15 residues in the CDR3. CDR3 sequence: CASSASGGVYNEQFF. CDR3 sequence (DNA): TGTGCCAGTAGTGCTAGCGGGGGGGTCTACAATGAGCAGTTCTTC.

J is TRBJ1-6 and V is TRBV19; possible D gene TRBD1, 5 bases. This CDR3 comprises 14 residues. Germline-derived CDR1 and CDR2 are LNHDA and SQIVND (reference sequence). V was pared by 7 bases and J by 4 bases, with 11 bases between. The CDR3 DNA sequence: TGTGCCAGTACCCGGGACGGTTATAATTCACCCCTCCACTTT. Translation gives CASTRDGYNSPLHF.

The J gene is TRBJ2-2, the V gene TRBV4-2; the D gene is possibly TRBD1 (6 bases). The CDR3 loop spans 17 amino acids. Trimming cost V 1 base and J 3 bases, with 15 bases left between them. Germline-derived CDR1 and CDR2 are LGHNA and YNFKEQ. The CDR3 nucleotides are TGTGCCAGCAGCCAAGCTAGGGCAGGGGTGGACACCGGGGAGCTGTTTTTT. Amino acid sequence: CASSQARAGVDTGELFF.

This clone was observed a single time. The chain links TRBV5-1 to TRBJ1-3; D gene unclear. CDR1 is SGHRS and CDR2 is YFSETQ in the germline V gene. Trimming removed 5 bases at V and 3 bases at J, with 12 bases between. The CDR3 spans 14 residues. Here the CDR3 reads CASREGGGGNTIYF. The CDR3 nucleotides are TGCGCCAGCAGAGAAGGTGGAGGTGGAAACACCATATATTTT.

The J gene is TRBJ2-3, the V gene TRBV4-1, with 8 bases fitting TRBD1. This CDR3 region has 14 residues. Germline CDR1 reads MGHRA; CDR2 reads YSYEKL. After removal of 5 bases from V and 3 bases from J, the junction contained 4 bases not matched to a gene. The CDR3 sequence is CASSFTGGTDTQYF. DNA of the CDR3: TGCGCCAGCAGCTTTACAGGGGGGACAGATACGCAGTATTTT.

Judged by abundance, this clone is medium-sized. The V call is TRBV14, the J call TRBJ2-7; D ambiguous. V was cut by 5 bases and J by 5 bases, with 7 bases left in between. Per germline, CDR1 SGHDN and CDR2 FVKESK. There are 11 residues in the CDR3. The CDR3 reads CASSYGHEQYF. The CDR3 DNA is TGTGCCAGCAGCTATGGACACGAGCAGTACTTC.

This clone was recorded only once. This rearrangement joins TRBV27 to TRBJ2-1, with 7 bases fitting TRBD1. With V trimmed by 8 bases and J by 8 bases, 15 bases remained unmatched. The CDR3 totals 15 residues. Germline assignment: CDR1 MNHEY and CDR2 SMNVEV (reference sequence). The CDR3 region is CASRDGDSPFHEQFF. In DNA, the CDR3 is TGTGCCAGCCGGGATGGGGACAGCCCGTTCCATGAGCAGTTCTTC.

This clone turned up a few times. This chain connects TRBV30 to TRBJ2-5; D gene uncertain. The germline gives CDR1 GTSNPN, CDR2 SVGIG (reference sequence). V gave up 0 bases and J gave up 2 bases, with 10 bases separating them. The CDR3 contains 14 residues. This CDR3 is CAWSVPVRQETQYF. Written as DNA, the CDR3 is TGTGCCTGGAGTGTACCGGTCAGGCAAGAGACCCAGTACTTC.

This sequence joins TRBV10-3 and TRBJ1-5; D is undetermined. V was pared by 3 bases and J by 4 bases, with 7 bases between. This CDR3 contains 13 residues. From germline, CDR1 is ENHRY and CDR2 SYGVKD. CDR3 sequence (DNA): TGTGCCATCAGTGATAACCCTAATCAGCCCCAGCATTTT. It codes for CAISDNPNQPQHF.

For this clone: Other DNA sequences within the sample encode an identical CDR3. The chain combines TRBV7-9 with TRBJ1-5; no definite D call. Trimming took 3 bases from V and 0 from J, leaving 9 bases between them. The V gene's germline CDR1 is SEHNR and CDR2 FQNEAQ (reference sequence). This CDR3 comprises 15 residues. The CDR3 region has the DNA TGTGCCAGCAGCTTGGGAGGGTATAGCAATCAGCCCCAGCATTTT. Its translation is CASSLGGYSNQPQHF.

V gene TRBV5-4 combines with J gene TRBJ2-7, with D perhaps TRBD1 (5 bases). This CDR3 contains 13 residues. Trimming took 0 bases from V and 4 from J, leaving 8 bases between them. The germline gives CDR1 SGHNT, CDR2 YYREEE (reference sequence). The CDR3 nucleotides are TGTGCCAGCAGCTTGGCAGGGTGGTACGAGCAGTACTTC. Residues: CASSLAGWYEQYF.

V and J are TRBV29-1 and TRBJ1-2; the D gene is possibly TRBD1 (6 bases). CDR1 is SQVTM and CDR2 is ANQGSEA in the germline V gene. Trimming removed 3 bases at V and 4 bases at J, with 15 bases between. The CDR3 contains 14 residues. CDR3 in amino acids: CSVDTVGRGYGYTF. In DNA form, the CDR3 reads TGCAGCGTTGACACCGTTGGCAGGGGCTATGGCTACACCTTC. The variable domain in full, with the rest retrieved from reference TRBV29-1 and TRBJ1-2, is SAVISQKPSRDICQRGTSLTIQCQVDSQVTMMFWYRQQPGQSLTLIATANQGSEATYESGFVIDKFPISRPNLTFSTLTVSNMSPEDSSIYLCSVDTVGRGYGYTFGSGTRLTVV.